What follows is one TCR beta chain and its context. The data derive from a study of T-cell reconstitution after alpha-beta-depleted transplantation in children. A library of TCRbeta sequences, prepared with unique molecular identifiers, was generated. TCRdb processed the PCR reads anew with MiXCR; each CDR3 protein has one entry. In the table there are 300,000 or so distinct CDR3 sequences, 9.5% to 10% of which are singletons. The CDR3 length is 17 residues. V was trimmed by 4 bases and J by 0 bases, leaving 18 bases between them. Germline V gene sequence: CDR1 LGHDT, CDR2 YNNKEL (reference sequence).

Sequencing used PBMCs from the stem cell graft donor, obtained from the stem cell graft. The V and J genes are TRBV3-1 and TRBJ1-2, with unresolved D. The sequence came from a human donor who donated a stem cell graft to a child with SCID. DNA of the CDR3: TGTGCCAGCAGCCTTGGACGTAGCCGAGTTTCTAACTATGGCTACACCTTC. It codes for CASSLGRSRVSNYGYTF.